The 9 T cell receptor beta chains reported below all come from one sample, sequenced in a study of graft-versus-host responses after intestinal transplantation. No antigens are known for them. TCRdb's table, derived via immunoSEQ multiplex PCR, lists solely in-frame clones and lacks some. The sample has roughly 81,000 clones, about four fifths seen once. The sample in question was unstimulated CD4+ T cells sorted from spleen or lymph node cells, obtained before intestinal transplant. Receptor source: a human donor who received an intestinal transplant.

The rearrangement joins TRBV6-6 to TRBJ2-1, with 7 bases aligning to TRBD2. Germline V gene data show CDR1 as MNHNY and CDR2 as SVGAGI (reference sequence). The ends lost 3 bases at V and 0 bases at J; junction bases unmatched: 2. The CDR3 extends over 15 amino acids. CDR3 DNA sequence: TGTGCCAGCAGTTATCTAGCGGCCTCCTACAATGAGCAGTTCTTC. Translating gives CASSYLAASYNEQFF.

This sequence joins TRBV15 and TRBJ2-5, with 8 bases lining up with TRBD1. J lost 2 bases, V lost 3 bases, and 2 bases had no gene match. This CDR3 is 14 amino acids long. Germline CDR1 LNHNV, CDR2 YYDKDF (reference sequence). The CDR3 DNA reads TGTGCCACCAGCAGGACAGGGGATCAAGAGACCCAGTACTTC. Translated, it gives CATSRTGDQETQYF.

The chain combines TRBV5-5 with TRBJ1-5, with TRBD1 identical over 9 bases. V shed 3 bases, J shed 7 bases, and the junction held 5 bases outside the gene matches. Germline CDR1 reads SGHKS; CDR2 reads YYEKEE (reference sequence). The CDR3 runs 14 residues. The chain's CDR3 is CASSSGTGRQPQHF. DNA of the CDR3: TGTGCCAGCAGCTCCGGGACAGGGAGGCAGCCCCAGCATTTT.

This rearrangement joins TRBV5-5 to TRBJ2-5; 8 bases align to TRBD2. The CDR3 runs 15 residues. Germline V gene sequence: CDR1 SGHKS, CDR2 YYEKEE (reference sequence). V shed 0 bases, J shed 2 bases, and the junction held 3 bases outside the gene matches. The CDR3 is CASSLVLAGQETQYF. CDR3 DNA: TGTGCCAGCAGCTTGGTTTTAGCGGGACAAGAGACCCAGTACTTC.

The rearrangement joins TRBV6-1 to TRBJ1-6, with D possibly TRBD1 on 5 matching bases. Germline CDR1 reads MNHNS; CDR2 reads SASEGT. V was shortened by 11 bases and J by 7 bases, with 15 bases between the two germline ends. The CDR3 runs 13 residues. The CDR3 DNA reads as TGTGCCGGATCGGACACCCGGAATTCACCCCTCCACTTT. The encoded protein is CAGSDTRNSPLHF.

This clone has more than one count but fewer than ten. This rearrangement joins TRBV7-6 to TRBJ2-7, with 7 nucleotides matching TRBD2. The CDR3 spans 13 residues. The V segment lost 1 base and the J segment 5 bases; nucleotides outside the gene matches: 2. Germline CDR1 reads SGHVS; CDR2 reads FNYEAQ. CDR3 amino acids: CASSLVAGNEQYF. The CDR3 bases are TGTGCCAGCAGCTTAGTAGCGGGCAACGAGCAGTACTTC.

The chain couples TRBV11-3 to TRBJ2-5, with 7 nucleotides matching TRBD1. Germline CDR1 reads SGHNT; CDR2 reads YENEEA. V shed 3 bases and J 3 bases; nucleotides not matched to a gene: 1. The CDR3 is made up of 13 amino acids. This CDR3 reads CASSFGTEETQYF. In nucleotides, the CDR3 is TGTGCCAGCAGCTTTGGGACAGAAGAGACCCAGTACTTC.

This chain joins TRBV7-8 and TRBJ2-7; D is perhaps TRBD2 (6 bases). Germline V gene sequence: CDR1 SGHVS, CDR2 FQNEAQ. CDR3 size: 13 residues. Between the trimmed V and J ends, which lost 7 bases and 6 bases, there was a span of 16 bases. CDR3 amino acids: CASNPYGGAEQYF. CDR3 coding DNA: TGTGCCAGCAACCCCTACGGAGGGGCCGAGCAGTACTTC.

The chain has TRBV5-1 and TRBJ2-3, with 9 bases lining up with TRBD1. V lost 4 bases, J lost 5 bases, and 11 bases stayed unmatched. This CDR3 contains 16 residues. The germline gives CDR1 SGHRS, CDR2 YFSETQ. This chain's CDR3 is CASSTSRTGEGDTQYF. In nucleotides, the CDR3 is TGCGCCAGCAGCACCTCGCGGACAGGGGAGGGAGATACGCAGTATTTT.